This T cell receptor beta chain derives from a study of regulatory T cells in long-lasting Graves disease. Study-level information: Graves' patients, diagnosed recently, had received antithyroid drugs under 3 months.

Germline lookup yields CDR1 MDHEN and CDR2 SYDVKM. There are 18 residues in the CDR3. V was pared by 3 bases and J by 0 bases, with 18 bases between. To make TCR beta libraries, researchers used iRepertoire HTBI primers and Arm-PCR of CDR3 regions. TCRdb re-derived calls from the multiplex PCR reads in MiXCR, one entry per CDR3 protein. The sample contains a few hundred thousand distinct CDR3 sequences, less than 15% of which appear only once. Time point: newly diagnosed GD, antithyroid drugs for less than 3 months. RNA extracted from PBMCs served as the sequencing template. Separately, the same data were catalogued under a study of T cells in Graves' hyperthyroidism and ophthalmopathy.

Sequencing used peripheral blood mononuclear cells (PBMCs), obtained at new diagnosis, from a patient treated with antithyroid drugs. V is TRBV28 and J is TRBJ1-3; D may be TRBD1 (6 bases). The receptor comes from a woman aged 45-65 years with Graves disease. Here the CDR3 reads CASSFFGGRAASGNTIYF. CDR3 DNA sequence: TGTGCCAGCAGTTTCTTTGGGGGGCGAGCCGCCTCTGGAAACACCATATATTTT.